These 8 T cell receptor beta chains share one sample of origin, sequenced in a study of shared clonotypes between healthy human individuals. The protocol was immunoSEQ multiplex PCR, while the TCRdb copy is restricted to in-frame clones and leaves out a portion. Among roughly 2.2 million clones listed, about 92% were seen once. The sequenced sample was naive CD4+ T cells from PBMCs. The subset was: CD45RA+ positively selected. These TCRs come from a young man in good health. Some clones in this sample may be carry-over from other donors' samples.

This rearrangement joins TRBV10-3 to TRBJ1-1; 7 bases line up with TRBD1. The CDR3 length is 14 residues. V shed 6 bases, J shed 2 bases, and the junction held 6 bases outside the gene matches. The germline gives CDR1 ENHRY, CDR2 SYGVKD. The CDR3 protein is CAISGGQLNTEAFF. In nucleotides, the CDR3 is TGTGCCATCAGCGGGGGACAGTTAAACACTGAAGCTTTCTTT.

V gene TRBV7-9 combines with J gene TRBJ1-2; 9 bases fit TRBD1. Germline V gives CDR1 SEHNR, CDR2 FQNEAQ (reference sequence). The CDR3 spans 15 residues. V dropped 1 base and J dropped 2; count of bases not matched to a gene: 2. In DNA, the CDR3 is TGTGCCAGCAGCTTAGAAGGGACAGGGAACTATGGCTACACCTTC. This codes for CASSLEGTGNYGYTF.

The chain has TRBV5-1 and TRBJ2-3; D is unclear. Germline assignment: CDR1 SGHRS and CDR2 YFSETQ. V shed 2 bases and J shed 6 bases, with 13 bases lying between them. This CDR3 is built from 14 residues. The chain's CDR3 is CASSFGQDGDTQYF. The CDR3 DNA sequence: TGCGCCAGCAGCTTTGGGCAGGACGGGGATACGCAGTATTTT.

The gene calls are TRBV19 and TRBJ2-7; 7 positions agree with TRBD1. The CDR3 runs 15 residues. Germline V gene sequence: CDR1 LNHDA, CDR2 SQIVND (reference sequence). V was clipped by 5 bases and J by 2 bases; unmatched bases: 9. The CDR3 loop reads CASSESGQLAYEQYF. In DNA, the CDR3 is TGTGCCAGTAGTGAATCGGGACAGTTAGCCTACGAGCAGTACTTC.

V is TRBV30 and J is TRBJ2-1; D could derive from TRBD1 or TRBD2 (5 bases each). The V and J ends lost 4 bases and 1 base respectively, with 11 bases between them. Germline CDR1 reads GTSNPN; CDR2 reads SVGIG (reference sequence). The CDR3 is made up of 14 amino acids. The CDR3 nucleotides read TGTGCCTGGAAAGGGACCGGATCCTACAATGAGCAGTTCTTC. Translation: CAWKGTGSYNEQFF.

The rearrangement joins TRBV7-3 to TRBJ2-1; 8 bases map to TRBD2. The V and J ends lost 5 bases and 4 bases, in that order; junction bases with no gene match: 7. There are 15 residues in the CDR3. CDR1 and CDR2 from the germline V gene are SGHTA and FQGTGA. The CDR3 DNA follows: TGTGCCAGCAGCCTCGGGCCTAGCGGGTACAATGAGCAGTTCTTC. As protein: CASSLGPSGYNEQFF.

The chain joins TRBV28 to TRBJ1-2; the D gene is possibly TRBD1 (6 bases). Germline V CDR1 and CDR2: MDHEN, SYDVKM. The CDR3 is 15 residues long. Trimming cost V 5 bases and J 3 bases, with 16 bases left between them. The CDR3 DNA follows: TGTGCCAGCAGTCCCCGGGACACGGGCCACTATGGCTACACCTTC. Translated: CASSPRDTGHYGYTF.

The CDR3 reads CASSLWGGVSYEQYF. The CDR3 nucleotides read TGTGCCAGCAGTTTATGGGGCGGGGTCTCCTACGAGCAGTACTTC. V and J are TRBV28 and TRBJ2-7; D possibly corresponds to TRBD2 (6 bases). This CDR3 spans 15 amino acids. Trimming removed 0 bases from V and 0 bases from J, with 9 bases in between. Looked up from germline, CDR1 is MDHEN and CDR2 is SYDVKM.